These T cell receptor beta chains were read from a single sample in a study of T cells in tumors after PD-1 blockade. Using immunoSEQ multiplex PCR, the repertoire was profiled, and TCRdb retains in-frame clones only, with some absent. The table records roughly 50,000 clones, 79% of them present only once. The specimen was PBMCs, collected before anti-PD-1 treatment. These receptors were collected from a human donor with basal cell carcinoma. The CDR3 runs from the conserved cysteine through the conserved F or W. D genes are given only for firm matches. Size is omitted from some rows. Given values are once, few, many or a class for expanded clones.

V gene	D gene	J gene	clone size	CDR3 protein	CDR3 DNA
TRBV2	TRBD2	TRBJ2-1	NA	CASRPTSGAQFF	TGTGCCAGCAGGCCGACTAGCGGGGCGCAGTTCTTC
TRBV5-1	TRBD2	TRBJ2-2	NA	CASSYGLANTGELFF	TGCGCCAGCAGCTATGGACTAGCGAACACCGGGGAGCTGTTTTTT
TRBV2	NA	TRBJ1-4	NA	CASRDGWAEKLFF	TGTGCCAGCAGGGACGGGTGGGCCGAAAAACTGTTTTTT
TRBV28	TRBD1	TRBJ2-6	few	CASSADRGSSGANVLTF	TGTGCCAGCAGTGCGGACAGGGGAAGCTCTGGGGCCAACGTCCTGACTTTC
TRBV6-5	NA	TRBJ2-4	NA	CASSLGQNKNIQYF	TGTGCCAGCAGCCTGGGACAAAACAAAAACATTCAGTACTTC
TRBV5-4	NA	TRBJ2-3	NA	CASSFVQVVGTDTQYF	TGTGCCAGCAGCTTCGTCCAGGTAGTTGGCACAGATACGCAGTATTTT
TRBV24-1	NA	TRBJ1-1	NA	CATSDDRMNTEAFF	TGTGCCACCAGTGATGACAGGATGAACACTGAAGCTTTCTTT
TRBV4-1	NA	TRBJ2-1	NA	CASSHRDNEQFF	TGCGCCAGCAGCCACCGGGACAATGAGCAGTTCTTC
TRBV28	TRBD1	TRBJ2-5	NA	CASSGTGKVQETQYF	TGTGCCAGCAGTGGGACAGGGAAGGTCCAAGAGACCCAGTACTTC
TRBV10-2	NA	TRBJ1-5	NA	CASREAGTAGQPQHF	TGCGCCAGCAGGGAAGCCGGGACGGCAGGTCAGCCCCAGCATTTT
TRBV12-3/TRBV12-4	NA	TRBJ2-7	NA	CASSFSSDEQYF	TGTGCCAGCAGTTTCTCATCGGACGAGCAGTACTTC
TRBV6-5	NA	TRBJ1-3	NA	CASSQLPNTIYF	TGTGCCAGCAGCCAACTCCCGAACACCATATATTTT
TRBV10-3	NA	TRBJ1-1	NA	CAISEEGKTEAFF	TGTGCCATCAGTGAAGAGGGGAAGACTGAAGCTTTCTTT
TRBV6-5	TRBD1	TRBJ1-4	NA	CASSSGTGGREKLFF	TGTGCCAGCAGTTCCGGGACAGGGGGTAGGGAAAAACTGTTTTTT
TRBV18	NA	TRBJ2-5	NA	CASSPGGETQYF	TGTGCCAGCTCACCCGGGGGAGAGACCCAGTACTTC
TRBV30	NA	TRBJ1-1	once	CAWSSGIITEAFF	TGTGCCTGGAGTTCTGGGATCATCACTGAAGCTTTCTTT
TRBV15	TRBD1	TRBJ1-3	NA	CATSADRASGNTIYF	TGTGCCACCAGCGCAGACAGGGCCTCTGGAAACACCATATATTTT
TRBV19	NA	TRBJ1-5	NA	CASSIQGVGNQPQHF	TGTGCCAGTAGTATACAGGGTGTCGGCAATCAGCCCCAGCATTTT
TRBV18	TRBD1	TRBJ2-7	few	CASSSGTGYAEQYF	TGTGCCAGCTCATCCGGGACAGGGTACGCGGAGCAGTACTTC
TRBV9	NA	TRBJ2-3	NA	CASSGQYGDTQYF	TGTGCCAGCAGCGGACAGTACGGAGATACGCAGTATTTT
TRBV7-3	TRBD2	TRBJ2-1	NA	CASSLLAGIYNEQFF	TGTGCCAGCAGCTTACTAGCGGGGATTTACAATGAGCAGTTCTTC
TRBV7-8	TRBD2	TRBJ2-5	NA	CASSTPGLAGVQETQYF	TGTGCCAGCAGCACCCCGGGACTAGCGGGAGTTCAGGAGACCCAGTACTTC
TRBV10-3	TRBD2	TRBJ2-3	NA	CAIRTAGGADTQYF	TGTGCCATCAGAACGGCGGGGGGAGCAGATACGCAGTATTTT
TRBV6-5	TRBD1	TRBJ1-1	NA	CASNWDRGTEAFF	TGTGCCAGCAACTGGGACAGAGGCACTGAAGCTTTCTTT
TRBV5-6	NA	TRBJ1-2	NA	CASSLWVLGGYTF	TGTGCCAGCAGCCTATGGGTCCTTGGGGGCTACACCTTC
TRBV5-1	NA	TRBJ2-7	NA	CASSLDGRGLEQYF	TGCGCCAGCAGCTTGGATGGCAGGGGCCTCGAGCAGTACTTC
TRBV10-1	TRBD1	TRBJ2-3	few	CARGQGYSGSTDTQYF	TGCGCCAGGGGACAGGGGTATTCTGGGAGCACAGATACGCAGTATTTT
TRBV29-1	NA	TRBJ2-7	NA	CSVGWTGEYEQYF	TGCAGCGTTGGATGGACGGGGGAATACGAGCAGTACTTC
TRBV6-5	NA	TRBJ1-2	NA	CASTQGQGSYGYTF	TGTGCCAGCACTCAGGGGCAGGGTAGCTATGGCTACACCTTC
TRBV11-3	NA	TRBJ2-7	NA	CASSLGDSYEQYF	TGTGCCAGCAGCTTAGGGGACTCCTACGAGCAGTACTTC
TRBV27	NA	TRBJ2-2	NA	CASSFNFANTGELFF	TGTGCCAGCAGTTTTAATTTCGCGAACACCGGGGAGCTGTTTTTT
TRBV10-2	NA	TRBJ1-4	NA	CASSGRIWNEKLFF	TGCGCCAGCAGTGGGAGGATATGGAATGAAAAACTGTTTTTT
TRBV9	NA	TRBJ1-1	NA	CASSATPTLNTEAFF	TGTGCCAGCAGCGCTACCCCGACCCTGAACACTGAAGCTTTCTTT
TRBV25-1	TRBD1	TRBJ2-3	NA	CASRRTGVYTQYF	TGTGCCAGCAGAAGGACAGGGGTCTATACGCAGTATTTT
TRBV28	NA	TRBJ1-1	NA	CASITYTEAFF	TGTGCCAGCATCACCTACACTGAAGCTTTCTTT
TRBV3-1/TRBV3-2	TRBD2	TRBJ2-3	once	CAVAGGYTDTQYF	TGTGCTGTAGCGGGGGGCTACACAGATACGCAGTATTTT
TRBV9	NA	TRBJ2-2	once	CASSVTSGMGTGELFF	TGTGCCAGCAGCGTAACGTCCGGGATGGGCACCGGGGAGCTGTTTTTT
TRBV6-1	TRBD1	TRBJ1-2	NA	CASSDPGQGARYYGYTF	TGTGCCAGCAGTGATCCGGGACAGGGGGCGCGTTACTATGGCTACACCTTC
TRBV3-1/TRBV3-2	TRBD1	TRBJ1-4	NA	CASSQNWGQNEKLFF	TGTGCCAGCAGCCAAAACTGGGGACAGAATGAAAAACTGTTTTTT
TRBV5-1	TRBD1	TRBJ2-7	NA	CASSLSGTGADEQYF	TGCGCCAGCAGCTTGTCCGGGACAGGGGCCGACGAGCAGTACTTC
TRBV6-5	TRBD1	TRBJ2-7	NA	CASRPIRDSTYEQYF	TGTGCCAGCAGGCCCATCCGGGACAGTACCTACGAGCAGTACTTC
TRBV5-1	NA	TRBJ1-6	few	CASSLFWQSSYNSPLHF	TGCGCCAGCAGCTTGTTTTGGCAGAGCTCCTATAATTCACCCCTCCACTTT